These 12 T cell receptor beta chains were sequenced from one sample in a study of CD8 T cells in ankylosing spondylitis. From the 5' RACE reads, TCRdb called clonotypes with MiXCR, one entry per CDR3 protein. The sample comprises roughly 150,000 distinct CDR3 sequences, around a third of which are singletons, and 4.5% to 6% rests with the top ten. Sequenced: synovial fluid, either unsorted or a sorted T cell fraction (not recorded which). These receptors came from a male donor with ankylosing spondylitis.

This clonotype has more than one count but fewer than ten. This chain joins TRBV4-1 and TRBJ2-5, with D tentatively TRBD2 (5 bases). Trimming pared 0 bases from V and 5 bases from J, leaving 13 bases between. The CDR3 covers 15 residues. Germline V gene data show CDR1 as MGHRA and CDR2 as YSYEKL. The CDR3, as DNA: TGCGCCAGCAGCCAAGAAGAAACTAGGCGGGAGACCCAGTACTTC. Translated, it gives CASSQEETRRETQYF.

This chain links TRBV2 with TRBJ2-5; D is uncertain. The V end was cut by 5 bases, the J end by 2 bases, with 3 bases between. CDR1 SNHLY and CDR2 FYNNEI come from the germline V gene. The length of the CDR3 is 11 residues. The CDR3 DNA reads as TGTGCCAGCAGTAATCAAGAGACCCAGTACTTC. Its protein is CASSNQETQYF.

The chain recombines TRBV11-2 with TRBJ2-2; 11 bases map to TRBD2. Germline V gives CDR1 SGHAT, CDR2 FQNNGV. With 6 bases clipped from V and 6 bases from J, the junction kept 3 bases outside the gene matches. The CDR3 consists of 14 residues. The CDR3 region has the DNA TGTGCCAGCAGAGCACTAGCGGGAGCCGGGGAGCTGTTTTTT. This encodes CASRALAGAGELFF.

This chain uses TRBV4-1 with TRBJ2-1; D is uncertain. In germline, CDR1 is MGHRA, CDR2 YSYEKL. Trimming left V 0 bases short and J 7 bases short, with 16 bases between. The CDR3 has 16 amino acids. CDR3 sequence: CASSQESGRWDNEQFF. The CDR3 DNA is TGCGCCAGCAGCCAAGAATCTGGTAGATGGGATAATGAGCAGTTCTTC.

In its sample, this clonotype was seen many times. CDR3 bases: TGTGCCAGCAGCTTAAATCCACTAGCGGGATACAATGAGCAGTTCTTC. Amino acid sequence: CASSLNPLAGYNEQFF. The chain carries TRBV7-2 and TRBJ2-1; the match to TRBD2 covers 10 bases. CDR1 is SGHTA, CDR2 FQGNSA, per germline. The J segment lost 4 bases and the V segment lost 2 bases, leaving 5 bases of the junction unmatched. The CDR3 has 16 amino acids.

This clonotype was seen a few times. The CDR3 nucleotides read TGCAGTGCGGACCCAGGGAGGGCTGGAAACACCATATATTTT. Encoded protein: CSADPGRAGNTIYF. The rearrangement joins TRBV20-1 to TRBJ1-3, with a tentative D call TRBD1 (5 bases). V was shortened by 6 bases and J by 2 bases, with 14 bases between the two germline ends. The CDR3 length is 14 residues. Germline CDR1 reads DFQATT; CDR2 reads SNEGSKA (reference sequence).

This clonotype showed up just once. The V call is TRBV5-4, the J call TRBJ2-1, with a weak D call TRBD1 (6 bases). V lost 0 bases and J 4 bases, leaving 8 bases between the germline ends. The CDR3 contains 14 residues. CDR1 is SGHNT and CDR2 is YYREEE in the germline V gene (reference sequence). DNA of the CDR3: TGTGCCAGCAGCTTGGGGACAGAATACAATGAGCAGTTCTTC. Amino acid sequence: CASSLGTEYNEQFF.

The CDR3 is CSARRQGEKLFF. The CDR3 nucleotides are TGCAGTGCTAGGAGACAGGGGGAAAAACTGTTTTTT. The chain combines TRBV20-1 with TRBJ1-4; 8 nucleotides align to TRBD1. The V segment lost 3 bases and the J segment 8 bases; nucleotides outside the gene matches: 2. Germline values: CDR1 DFQATT, CDR2 SNEGSKA (reference sequence). The CDR3 spans 12 residues.

This clonotype was counted ten times or more. The CDR3 nucleotides read TGCGCCAGCAGCTTGGGGTCAGCGAGCACTGAAGCTTTCTTT. Residues: CASSLGSASTEAFF. The rearrangement joins TRBV5-1 to TRBJ1-1; D uncertain. Trimming stripped 0 bases from V and 4 bases from J, with 10 bases between. This CDR3 is built from 14 residues. CDR1 SGHRS and CDR2 YFSETQ come from the germline V gene.

At least ten counts were recorded for this clonotype. The chain joins TRBV12-3 or TRBV12-4 to TRBJ2-1, with D perhaps TRBD2 (6 bases). The CDR3 contains 17 residues. V dropped 5 bases and J dropped 0 bases, with 17 bases sitting between them. CDR3 in DNA: TGTGCCAGCAGTCCCCTTCGACTAGGAATCTCCTACAATGAGCAGTTCTTC. Protein sequence: CASSPLRLGISYNEQFF.

The rearrangement joins TRBV14 to TRBJ1-1, with a weak D call TRBD1 (5 bases). Per the germline V gene, CDR1 is SGHDN and CDR2 is FVKESK. Trimming shortened V by 3 bases and J by 4 bases, and 9 bases separated the two germline ends. The CDR3 runs to 13 residues. The CDR3 sequence is CASSQGVVTEAFF. The CDR3 bases are TGTGCCAGCAGCCAGGGGGTAGTCACTGAAGCTTTCTTT.

This clonotype was seen many times. The chain carries TRBV7-6 and TRBJ2-3, with a possible D match to TRBD2 (7 bases). CDR1 SGHVS and CDR2 FNYEAQ come from the germline V gene. The CDR3 contains 16 residues. V lost 5 bases, J lost 0 bases, and 15 bases lay in between. The CDR3 region has the DNA TGTGCCAGCAGCCCCGGTCGCGGGGGCAGCACAGATACGCAGTATTTT. Its translation is CASSPGRGGSTDTQYF.